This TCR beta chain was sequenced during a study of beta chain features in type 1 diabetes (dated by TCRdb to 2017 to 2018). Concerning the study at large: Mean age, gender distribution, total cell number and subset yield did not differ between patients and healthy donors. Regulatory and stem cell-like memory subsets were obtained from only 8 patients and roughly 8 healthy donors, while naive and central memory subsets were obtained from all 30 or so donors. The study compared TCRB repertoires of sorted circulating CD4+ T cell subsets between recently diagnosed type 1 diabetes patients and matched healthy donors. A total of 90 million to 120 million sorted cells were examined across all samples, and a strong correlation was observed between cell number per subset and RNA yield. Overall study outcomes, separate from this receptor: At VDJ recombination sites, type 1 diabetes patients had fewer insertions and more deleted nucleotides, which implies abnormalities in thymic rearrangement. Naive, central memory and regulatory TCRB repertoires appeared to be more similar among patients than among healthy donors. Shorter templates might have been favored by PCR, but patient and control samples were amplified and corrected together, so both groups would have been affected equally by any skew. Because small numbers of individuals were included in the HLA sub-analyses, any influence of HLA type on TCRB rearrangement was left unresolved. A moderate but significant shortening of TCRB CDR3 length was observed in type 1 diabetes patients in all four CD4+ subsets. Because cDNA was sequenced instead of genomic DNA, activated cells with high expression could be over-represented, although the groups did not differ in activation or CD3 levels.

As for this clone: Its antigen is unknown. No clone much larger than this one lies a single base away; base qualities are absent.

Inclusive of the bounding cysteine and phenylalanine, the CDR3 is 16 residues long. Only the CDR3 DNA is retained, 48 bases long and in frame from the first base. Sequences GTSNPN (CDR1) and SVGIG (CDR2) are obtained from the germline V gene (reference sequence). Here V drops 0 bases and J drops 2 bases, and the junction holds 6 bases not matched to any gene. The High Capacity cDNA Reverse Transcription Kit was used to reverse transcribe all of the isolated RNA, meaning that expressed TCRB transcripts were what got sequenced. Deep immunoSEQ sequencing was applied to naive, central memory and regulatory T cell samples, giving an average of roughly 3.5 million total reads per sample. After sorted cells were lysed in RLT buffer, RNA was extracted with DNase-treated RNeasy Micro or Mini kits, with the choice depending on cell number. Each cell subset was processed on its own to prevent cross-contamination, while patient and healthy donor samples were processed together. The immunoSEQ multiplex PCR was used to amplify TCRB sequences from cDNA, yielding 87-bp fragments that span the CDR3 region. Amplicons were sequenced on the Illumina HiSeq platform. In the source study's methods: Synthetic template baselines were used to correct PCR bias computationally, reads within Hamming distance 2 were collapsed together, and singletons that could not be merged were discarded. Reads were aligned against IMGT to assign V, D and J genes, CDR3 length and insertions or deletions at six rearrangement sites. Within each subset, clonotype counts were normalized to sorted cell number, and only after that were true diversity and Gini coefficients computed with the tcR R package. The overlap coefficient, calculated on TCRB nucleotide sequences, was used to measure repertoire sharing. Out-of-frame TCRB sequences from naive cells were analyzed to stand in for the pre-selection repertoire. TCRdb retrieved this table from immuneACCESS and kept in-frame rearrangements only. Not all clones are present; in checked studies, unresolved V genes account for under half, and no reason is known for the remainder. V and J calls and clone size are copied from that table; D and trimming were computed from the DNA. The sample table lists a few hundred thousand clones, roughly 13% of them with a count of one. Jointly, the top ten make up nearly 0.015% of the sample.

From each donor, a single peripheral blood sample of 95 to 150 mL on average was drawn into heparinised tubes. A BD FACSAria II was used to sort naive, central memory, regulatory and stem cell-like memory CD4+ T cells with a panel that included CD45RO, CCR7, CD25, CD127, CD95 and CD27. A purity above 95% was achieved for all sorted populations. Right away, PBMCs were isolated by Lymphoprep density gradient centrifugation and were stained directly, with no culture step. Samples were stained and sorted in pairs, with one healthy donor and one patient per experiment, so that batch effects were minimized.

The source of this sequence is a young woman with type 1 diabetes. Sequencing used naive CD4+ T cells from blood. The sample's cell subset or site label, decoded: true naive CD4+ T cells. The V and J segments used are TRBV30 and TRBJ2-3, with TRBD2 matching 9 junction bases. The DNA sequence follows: TGTGCCTGGAGTGTACGAGCGGGAGGTCACACAGATACGCAGTATTTT. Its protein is CAWSVRAGGHTDTQYF.